Following are 15 T cell receptor beta chains from one sample sequenced in a study of blood T cell repertoires in COVID-19. The table came from immunoSEQ multiplex PCR; TCRdb's copy has only in-frame clones and leaves some out. The sample contains 120,000 or so clones, roughly three quarters of which appear only once. Sequencing was performed on peripheral blood. The receptors stem from a man in his forties with active or convalescent COVID-19.

This chain joins TRBV2 and TRBJ1-2, with D perhaps TRBD1 (5 bases). The V gene's germline CDR1 is SNHLY and CDR2 FYNNEI. The CDR3 totals 12 residues. The germline V and J ends were trimmed by 11 bases and 0 bases, with 10 bases remaining between them. The CDR3 nucleotides are TGTGCCGGGGGGACTTCTAACTATGGCTACACCTTC. This codes for CAGGTSNYGYTF.

The chain employs TRBV11-2 and TRBJ1-6; D not certain. The CDR3 has 13 amino acids. The germline V and J ends were trimmed by 0 bases and 8 bases, with 5 bases remaining between them. CDR1 and CDR2 (germline): SGHAT, FQNNGV. CDR3 sequence reads: CASSLDNYSPLHF. The CDR3 DNA reads as TGTGCCAGCAGCTTAGATAATTATTCACCCCTCCACTTT.

This clone was observed a few times. The V call is TRBV10-3, the J call TRBJ1-1; 9 nucleotides align to TRBD1. The J segment lost 4 bases and the V segment lost 3 bases, leaving 6 bases of the junction unmatched. Germline CDR1 and CDR2: ENHRY and SYGVKD. This CDR3 has 15 residues. The CDR3 region is CAISERQGDGTEAFF. CDR3 in DNA: TGTGCCATCAGTGAACGACAGGGGGACGGCACTGAAGCTTTCTTT.

J is TRBJ2-7 and V is TRBV25-1; weak D call: TRBD1 (6 bases). The V end lost 2 bases, the J end lost 0 bases, and 11 bases lay between the germline ends. Germline assignment: CDR1 MGHDK and CDR2 SYGVNS. CDR3 length: 15 residues. The CDR3 bases are TGTGCCAGCAGTGAAGGGACATTACGCTCCTACGAGCAGTACTTC. Its translation is CASSEGTLRSYEQYF.

This chain uses TRBV28 with TRBJ1-4, with 10 bases fitting TRBD1. The CDR3 contains 15 residues. Germline V gene data show CDR1 as MDHEN and CDR2 as SYDVKM. Germline trimming cut 3 bases from V and 6 bases from J; bases unmatched to any gene: 4. The CDR3 loop is CASSFFGTGDEKLFF. The CDR3 bases are TGTGCCAGCAGTTTCTTCGGGACAGGGGATGAAAAACTGTTTTTT.

A single count supports this clone. Other DNA sequences from this sample encode an identical CDR3 as well. The chain recombines TRBV12-3 or TRBV12-4 with TRBJ1-1; D is possibly TRBD1 (5 bases). The CDR3 sequence is 13 residues long. The germline V and J ends were trimmed by 4 bases and 1 base, with 7 bases remaining between them. CDR3 loop: CASSSDRNTEAFF. The CDR3 bases are TGTGCCAGCAGTTCTGACAGGAACACTGAAGCTTTCTTT.

Note on this clone: Being one base from a much bigger clone, this may be a read error. V is TRBV4-2 and J is TRBJ1-1; D not resolved. CDR3 length equals 12 residues. Germline V gene data show CDR1 as LGHNA and CDR2 as YNFKEQ. V lost 3 bases and J 5 bases, leaving 7 bases between the germline ends. The CDR3 DNA reads TGTGCCAGCAGCCAGGAGCCGACTGAAGCTTTCTTT. Translating gives CASSQEPTEAFF.

The V gene is TRBV15, the J gene TRBJ1-5; 7 bases map to TRBD1. Trimming removed 5 bases from V and 4 bases from J; junction bases left unmatched: 11. Germline loops: CDR1 LNHNV, CDR2 YYDKDF (reference sequence). This CDR3 is built from 16 residues. CDR3 protein: CATSAGRDSANQPQHF. CDR3 sequence (DNA): TGTGCCACCAGCGCAGGAAGGGACAGCGCGAATCAGCCCCAGCATTTT.

The V gene is TRBV7-7, the J gene TRBJ1-3; 7 bases are shared with TRBD1. CDR3 length: 15 residues. With 5 bases clipped from V and 4 bases from J, the junction kept 8 bases outside the gene matches. Germline CDR1 and CDR2: SSHAT and FNYEAQ (reference sequence). CDR3 residues: CASSPGQAGGNTIYF. The CDR3 region has the DNA TGTGCCAGCAGCCCCGGACAGGCGGGAGGAAACACCATATATTTT.

The chain has TRBV30 and TRBJ1-4, with D possibly being TRBD1 (6 bases). Germline V lookup: CDR1 GTSNPN, CDR2 SVGIG (reference sequence). V was shortened by 8 bases and J by 6 bases, with 28 bases between the two germline ends. This CDR3 is built from 17 residues. The CDR3, as DNA: TGTGCCGGTTGGGGAGGGCAGGGGATCGACCGAGATGAAAAACTGTTTTTT. It yields the protein CAGWGGQGIDRDEKLFF.

The chain uses TRBV28 and TRBJ2-7; 8 bases are a match to TRBD2. V lost 4 bases to trimming and J lost 2 bases; unmatched junction nucleotides: 4. CDR3 length: 14 amino acids. CDR1 and CDR2 from the germline V gene are MDHEN and SYDVKM. The DNA of the CDR3 is TGTGCCAGCAGTTCCGGGACTAGTCCCTACGAGCAGTACTTC. It yields the protein CASSSGTSPYEQYF. Based on the CDR3 plus reference TRBV28 and TRBJ2-7, the full variable domain is DVKVTQSSRYLVKRTGEKVFLECVQDMDHENMFWYRQDPGLGLRLIYFSYDVKMKEKGDIPEGYSVSREKKERFSLILESASTNQTSMYLCASSSGTSPYEQYFGPGTRLTVT.

This clone was seen once. The chain employs TRBV2 and TRBJ2-7; no clear D. This CDR3 has 12 amino acids. Germline CDR1 SNHLY, CDR2 FYNNEI. V was cut by 6 bases and J by 2 bases, with 8 bases left in between. CDR3 nucleotides: TGTGCCAGCAGCCCTACCACCTACGAGCAGTACTTC. Its protein is CASSPTTYEQYF.

The chain is built from TRBV5-4 and TRBJ2-1; maybe TRBD1 (6 bases). Germline V lookup: CDR1 SGHNT, CDR2 YYREEE (reference sequence). CDR3 length equals 14 residues. With 7 bases removed from V and 7 bases from J, the gap between germline ends came to 18 bases. The chain's CDR3 is CASSTQGMLNEQFF. CDR3 nucleotides: TGTGCCAGCTCTACACAGGGAATGTTAAATGAGCAGTTCTTC.

V and J are TRBV30 and TRBJ1-5, with a tentative D call TRBD1 (5 bases). The germline V gene has CDR1 GTSNPN and CDR2 SVGIG (reference sequence). The CDR3 spans 13 residues. Between the trimmed V and J ends, which lost 0 bases and 5 bases, there was a span of 8 bases. The CDR3, as DNA: TGTGCCTGGAGTGTGCAGGGTGATCAGCCCCAGCATTTT. It translates to CAWSVQGDQPQHF.

The chain combines TRBV4-1 with TRBJ1-5; TRBD1 matches at 8 bases. In germline, CDR1 is MGHRA, CDR2 YSYEKL. CDR3 length: 16 residues. Trimming took 0 bases from V and 3 from J; bases not matched to a gene: 4. CDR3 region: CASSQDQQGVNQPQHF. CDR3 DNA sequence: TGCGCCAGCAGCCAAGATCAACAGGGGGTCAATCAGCCCCAGCATTTT.